The clone carrying this TCR beta chain was detected a few times. Its antigen is still unknown. This entry belongs to a study of T cell repertoires in cytomegalovirus infection. The length of the CDR3 is 13 residues. Trimming took 6 bases from V and 5 from J; bases not matched to a gene: 4. Germline V gene lookup returns CDR1 SQVTM and CDR2 ANQGSEA. TCRdb passed the reads through MiXCR, listing each CDR3 protein once. The sample includes some 300,000 distinct CDR3 sequences, roughly 15% of them seen just once. Study-wide findings and caveats: Cumulated frequencies of public TCR beta families served to identify carriers of CMV plus the relevant HLA.

This chain links TRBV29-1 with TRBJ1-1; 12 bases line up with TRBD1. The clonotype originates from a human donor in good health (CMV status not recorded). Some clones in this sample may be carry-over from other donors' samples. The sample consisted of PBMCs. The CDR3 DNA reads as TGCAGCGTCAGGGACAGGGGGCCGACTGAAGCTTTCTTT. Its translation: CSVRDRGPTEAFF.